This T cell receptor beta chain was identified in a study of Ad26.COV2.S vaccination and SARS-CoV-2 variants. Looking at the study overall: Administration of Ad26.COV2.S was intramuscular, either once or twice 56 days apart.

As regards this clone: As yet, its antigen is unknown.

As for treatment: roughly 19 received Ad26.COV2.S at low or high dose, single or two shots; about 5 received placebo; per-sample allocation not given. Collection of samples fell on day 63 after the first vaccine or placebo injection. V was clipped by 0 bases and J by 1 base, with 4 bases between them. The germline V gene has CDR1 LGHDT and CDR2 YNNKEL (reference sequence). The CDR3 length is 14 residues. The study, taken as a whole, reports: After vaccination, substantial breadth of spike-specific CD8+ and CD4+ responses was reported.

The table came from immunoSEQ multiplex PCR; TCRdb's copy has only in-frame clones and leaves some out. In the table there are some 240,000 clones, around nine tenths of which are singletons. The receptor was derived from a person between 18 and 65 years old who received the Ad26.COV2.S COVID-19 vaccine or a placebo. This sample comprised peripheral blood, obtained in a trial of Ad26.COV2.S vaccine versus placebo. J is TRBJ2-1 and V is TRBV3-1 (or the pseudogene TRBV3-2), with no clear D. The CDR3 here is CASSQEGSYNEQFF. CDR3 nucleotide sequence: TGTGCCAGCAGCCAAGAAGGATCCTACAATGAGCAGTTCTTC.